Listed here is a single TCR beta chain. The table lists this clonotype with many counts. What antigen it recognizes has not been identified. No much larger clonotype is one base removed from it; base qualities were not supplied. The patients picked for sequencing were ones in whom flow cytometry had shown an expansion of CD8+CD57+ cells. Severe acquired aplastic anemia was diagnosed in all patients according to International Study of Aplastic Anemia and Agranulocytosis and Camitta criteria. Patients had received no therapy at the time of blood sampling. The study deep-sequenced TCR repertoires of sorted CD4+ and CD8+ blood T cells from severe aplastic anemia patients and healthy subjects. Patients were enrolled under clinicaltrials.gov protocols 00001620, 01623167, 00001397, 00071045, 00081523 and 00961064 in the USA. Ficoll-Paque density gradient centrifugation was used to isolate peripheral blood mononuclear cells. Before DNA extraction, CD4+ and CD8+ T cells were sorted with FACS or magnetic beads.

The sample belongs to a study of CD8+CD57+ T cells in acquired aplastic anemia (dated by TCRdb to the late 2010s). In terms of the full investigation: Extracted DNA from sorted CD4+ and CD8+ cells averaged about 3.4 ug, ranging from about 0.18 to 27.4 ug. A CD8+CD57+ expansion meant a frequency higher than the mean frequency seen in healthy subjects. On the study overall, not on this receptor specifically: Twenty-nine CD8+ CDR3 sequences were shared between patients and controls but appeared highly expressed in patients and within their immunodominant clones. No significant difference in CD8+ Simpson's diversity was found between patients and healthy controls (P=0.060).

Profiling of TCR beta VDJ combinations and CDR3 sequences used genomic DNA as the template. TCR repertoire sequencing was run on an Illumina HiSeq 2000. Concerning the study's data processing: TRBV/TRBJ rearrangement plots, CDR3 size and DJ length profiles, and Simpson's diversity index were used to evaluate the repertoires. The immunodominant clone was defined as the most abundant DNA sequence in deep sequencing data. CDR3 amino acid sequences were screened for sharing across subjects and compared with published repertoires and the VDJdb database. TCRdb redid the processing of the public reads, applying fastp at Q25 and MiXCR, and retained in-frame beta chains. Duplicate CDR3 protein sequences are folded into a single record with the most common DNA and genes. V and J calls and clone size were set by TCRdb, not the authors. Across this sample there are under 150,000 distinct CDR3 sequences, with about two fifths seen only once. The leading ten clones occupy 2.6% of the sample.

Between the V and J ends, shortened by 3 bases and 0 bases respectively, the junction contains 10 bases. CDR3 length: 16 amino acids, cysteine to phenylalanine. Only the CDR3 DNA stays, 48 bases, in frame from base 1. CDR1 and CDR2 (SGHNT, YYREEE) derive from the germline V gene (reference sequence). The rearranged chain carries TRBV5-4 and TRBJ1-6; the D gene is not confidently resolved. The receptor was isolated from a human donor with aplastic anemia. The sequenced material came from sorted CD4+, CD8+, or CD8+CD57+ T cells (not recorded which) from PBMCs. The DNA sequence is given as TGTGCCAGCAGCTCCGGGTCCAGCTCCTATAATTCACCCCTCCACTTT. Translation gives CASSSGSSSYNSPLHF.